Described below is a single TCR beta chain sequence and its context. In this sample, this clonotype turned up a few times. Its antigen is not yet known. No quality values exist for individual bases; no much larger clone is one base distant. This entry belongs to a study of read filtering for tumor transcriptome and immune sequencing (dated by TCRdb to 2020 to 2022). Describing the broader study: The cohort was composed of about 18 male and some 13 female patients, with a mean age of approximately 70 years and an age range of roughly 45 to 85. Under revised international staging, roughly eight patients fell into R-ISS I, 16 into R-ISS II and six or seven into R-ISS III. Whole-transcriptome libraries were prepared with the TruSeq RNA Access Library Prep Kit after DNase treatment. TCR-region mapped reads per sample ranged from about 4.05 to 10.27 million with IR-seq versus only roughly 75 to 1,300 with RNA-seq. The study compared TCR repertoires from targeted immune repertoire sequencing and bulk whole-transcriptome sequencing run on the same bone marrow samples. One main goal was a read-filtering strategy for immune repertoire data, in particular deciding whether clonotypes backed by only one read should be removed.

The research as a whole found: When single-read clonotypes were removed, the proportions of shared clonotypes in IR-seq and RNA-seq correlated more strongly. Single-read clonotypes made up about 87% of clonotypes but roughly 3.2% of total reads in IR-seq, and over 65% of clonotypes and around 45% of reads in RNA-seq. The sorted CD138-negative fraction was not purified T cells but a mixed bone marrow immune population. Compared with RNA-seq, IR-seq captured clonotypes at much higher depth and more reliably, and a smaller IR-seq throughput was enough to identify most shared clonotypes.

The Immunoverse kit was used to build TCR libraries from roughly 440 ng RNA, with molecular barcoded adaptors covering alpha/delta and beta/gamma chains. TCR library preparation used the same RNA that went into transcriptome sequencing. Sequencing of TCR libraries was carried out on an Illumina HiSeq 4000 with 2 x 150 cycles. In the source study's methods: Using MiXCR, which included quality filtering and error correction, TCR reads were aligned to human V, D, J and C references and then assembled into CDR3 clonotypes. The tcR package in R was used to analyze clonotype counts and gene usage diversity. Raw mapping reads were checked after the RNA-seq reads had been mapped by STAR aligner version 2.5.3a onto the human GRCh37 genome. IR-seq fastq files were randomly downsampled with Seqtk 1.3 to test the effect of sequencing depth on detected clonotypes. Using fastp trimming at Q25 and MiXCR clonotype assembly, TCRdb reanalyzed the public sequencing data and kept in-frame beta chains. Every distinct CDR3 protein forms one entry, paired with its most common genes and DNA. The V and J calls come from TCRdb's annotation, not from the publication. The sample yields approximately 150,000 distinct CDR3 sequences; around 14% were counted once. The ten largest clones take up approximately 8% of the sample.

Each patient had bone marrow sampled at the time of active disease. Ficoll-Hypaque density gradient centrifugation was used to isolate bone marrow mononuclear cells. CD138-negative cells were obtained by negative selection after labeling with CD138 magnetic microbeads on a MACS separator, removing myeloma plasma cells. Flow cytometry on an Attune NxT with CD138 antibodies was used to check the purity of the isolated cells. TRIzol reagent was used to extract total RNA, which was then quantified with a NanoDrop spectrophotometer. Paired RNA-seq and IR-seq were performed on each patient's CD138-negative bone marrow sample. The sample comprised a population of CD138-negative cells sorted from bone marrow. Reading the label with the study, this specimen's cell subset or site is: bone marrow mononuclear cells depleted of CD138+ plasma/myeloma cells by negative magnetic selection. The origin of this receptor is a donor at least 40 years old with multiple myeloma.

Here the CDR3 is given as CASSLPQASYEQYF. The DNA sequence reads TGTGCCAGCAGCCTGCCCCAGGCTTCCTACGAGCAGTACTTC. The chain couples TRBV3-1 to TRBJ2-7, with no reliable assignment of the D segment. CDR1 is given as LGHDT and CDR2 as YNNKEL, both from the germline V gene (reference sequence). V drops 4 bases and J drops 1 base, leaving 11 bases in between. The CDR3, from cysteine to phenylalanine, totals 14 residues. Solely the CDR3 DNA is kept, with 42 bases framed from the first base.